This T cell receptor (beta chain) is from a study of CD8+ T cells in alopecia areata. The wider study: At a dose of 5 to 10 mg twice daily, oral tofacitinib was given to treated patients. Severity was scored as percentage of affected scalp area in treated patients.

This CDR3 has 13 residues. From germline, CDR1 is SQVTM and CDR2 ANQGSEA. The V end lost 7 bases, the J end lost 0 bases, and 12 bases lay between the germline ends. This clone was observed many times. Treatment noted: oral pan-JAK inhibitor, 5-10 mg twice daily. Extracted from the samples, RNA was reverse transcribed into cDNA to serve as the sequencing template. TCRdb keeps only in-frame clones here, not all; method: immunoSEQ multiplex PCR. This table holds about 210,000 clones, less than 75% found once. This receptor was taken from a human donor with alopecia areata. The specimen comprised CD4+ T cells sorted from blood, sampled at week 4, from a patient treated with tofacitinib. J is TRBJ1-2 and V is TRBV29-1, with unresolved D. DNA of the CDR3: TGCAGCGCCGACTCCAACACTAACTATGGCTACACCTTC. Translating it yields CSADSNTNYGYTF. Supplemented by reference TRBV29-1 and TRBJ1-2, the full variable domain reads SAVISQKPSRDICQRGTSLTIQCQVDSQVTMMFWYRQQPGQSLTLIATANQGSEATYESGFVIDKFPISRPNLTFSTLTVSNMSPEDSSIYLCSADSNTNYGYTFGSGTRLTVV.